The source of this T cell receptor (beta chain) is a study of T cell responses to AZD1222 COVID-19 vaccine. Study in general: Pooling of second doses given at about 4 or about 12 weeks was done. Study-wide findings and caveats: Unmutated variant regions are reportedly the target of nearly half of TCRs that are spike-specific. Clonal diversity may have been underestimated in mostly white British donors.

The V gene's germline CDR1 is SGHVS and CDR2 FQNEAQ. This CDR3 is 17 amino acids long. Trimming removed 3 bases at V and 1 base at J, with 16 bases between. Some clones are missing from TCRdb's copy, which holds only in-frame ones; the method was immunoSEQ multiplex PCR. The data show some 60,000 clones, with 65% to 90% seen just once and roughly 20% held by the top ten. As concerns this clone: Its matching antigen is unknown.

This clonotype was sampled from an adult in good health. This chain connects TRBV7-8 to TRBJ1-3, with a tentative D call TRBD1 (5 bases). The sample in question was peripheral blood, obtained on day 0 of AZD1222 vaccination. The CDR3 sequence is CASSFLRLTVSGNTIYF. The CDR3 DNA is TGTGCCAGCAGCTTCCTTCGTTTGACAGTGTCTGGAAACACCATATATTTT. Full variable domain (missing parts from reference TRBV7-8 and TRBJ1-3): GAGVSQSPRYKVAKRGQDVALRCDPISGHVSLFWYQQALGQGPEFLTYFQNEAQLDKSGLPSDRFFAERPEGSVSTLKIQRTQQEDSAVYLCASSFLRLTVSGNTIYFGEGSWLTVV.